The 4 T cell receptor beta chains below were found in one sample sequenced in a study of blood T cell repertoires in COVID-19. Produced via immunoSEQ multiplex PCR; TCRdb's table is partial and in-frame only. The table includes about 250,000 clones, 70% to 90% detected once. Sequencing was performed on PBMCs or T cells enriched from blood (not recorded which). These receptors all come from a woman in her forties or fifties with acute COVID-19.

This clone was detected only once. This rearrangement joins TRBV30 to TRBJ1-2, with a weak D call TRBD1 (6 bases). The CDR3 length is 11 residues. Germline CDR1 GTSNPN, CDR2 SVGIG (reference sequence). V lost 4 bases and J lost 7, with 10 bases in between. The CDR3 DNA follows: TGTGCCTGGAACAGGGTGATTGGCTACACCTTC. It is translated as CAWNRVIGYTF.

The CDR3 loop reads CASSARGSGGDTQYF. As DNA, the CDR3 is TGTGCCAGCAGCGCCCGGGGTAGCGGGGGAGATACGCAGTATTTT. The chain recombines TRBV7-2 with TRBJ2-3; TRBD2 matches at 9 bases. Germline V gives CDR1 SGHTA, CDR2 FQGNSA. V dropped 5 bases and J dropped 5; count of bases not matched to a gene: 8. CDR3 length: 15 residues.

The table lists this clone with a count of one. The chain carries TRBV5-4 and TRBJ2-1, with TRBD2 matching over 8 bases. J was trimmed by 3 bases and V by 0 bases; bases with no gene match: 5. CDR1 and CDR2 from the germline V gene are SGHNT and YYREEE (reference sequence). This CDR3 is built from 16 residues. CDR3: CASSLGAGALYNEQFF. The CDR3 DNA sequence: TGTGCCAGCAGCTTGGGAGCGGGGGCCCTCTACAATGAGCAGTTCTTC.

The rearrangement joins TRBV14 to TRBJ1-5; 7 bases fit TRBD1. The germline V gene has CDR1 SGHDN and CDR2 FVKESK. J was trimmed by 0 bases and V by 5 bases; bases with no gene match: 7. The CDR3 is 16 amino acids. CDR3 sequence reads: CASSTTGSYSNQPQHF. DNA for the CDR3: TGTGCCAGCAGCACGACAGGGAGCTATAGCAATCAGCCCCAGCATTTT.